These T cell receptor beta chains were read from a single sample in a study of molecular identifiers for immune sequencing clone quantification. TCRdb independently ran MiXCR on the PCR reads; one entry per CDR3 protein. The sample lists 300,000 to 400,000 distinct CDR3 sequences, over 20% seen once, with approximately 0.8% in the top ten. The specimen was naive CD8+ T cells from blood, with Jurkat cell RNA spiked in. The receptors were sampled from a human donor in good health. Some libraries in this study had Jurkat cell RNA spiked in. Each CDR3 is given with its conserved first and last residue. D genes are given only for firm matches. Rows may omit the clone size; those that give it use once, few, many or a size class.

CDR3 DNA: TGTGCCAGCAGTTCAGGACAGGGGGCTTTTCAGCCCCAGCATTTT
CDR3 protein: CASSSGQGAFQPQHF
D gene: TRBD1
V gene: TRBV27
clone size: NA
J gene: TRBJ1-5

CDR3 DNA: TGTGCCAGCAGCCCGGACCGCCTGCGTTCCTACGAGCAGTACTTC
CDR3 protein: CASSPDRLRSYEQYF
D gene: NA
V gene: TRBV9
clone size: NA
J gene: TRBJ2-7

CDR3 DNA: TGTGCCAGCAGTGAAGGACCCGTTACTGAGACCCAGTACTTC
CDR3 protein: CASSEGPVTETQYF
D gene: NA
V gene: TRBV2
clone size: NA
J gene: TRBJ2-5

CDR3 DNA: TGCGCCAGCAGTGATATGTTCGAGGGTAAGAATGAGCAGTTCTTC
CDR3 protein: CASSDMFEGKNEQFF
D gene: NA
V gene: TRBV10-2
clone size: many
J gene: TRBJ2-1

CDR3 DNA: TGCGCCAGCAGTGAGCCCTCCAGCTCATCGAATTCACCCCTCCACTTT
CDR3 protein: CASSEPSSSSNSPLHF
D gene: NA
V gene: TRBV10-2
clone size: few
J gene: TRBJ1-6

CDR3 DNA: TGTGCCAGCAGCCCGAGGGTTGGGTTAACAGATGCGCAGTATTTT
CDR3 protein: CASSPRVGLTDAQYF
D gene: NA
V gene: TRBV7-2
clone size: few
J gene: TRBJ2-3

CDR3 DNA: TGTGCCAGCAGTTACTCGACTTTCCTCTCTGGAAGCACCATATATTTT
CDR3 protein: CASSYSTFLSGSTIYF
D gene: NA
V gene: TRBV6-5
clone size: few
J gene: TRBJ1-3

CDR3 DNA: TGCAGTGCATTTCCTGGGACAGGGGGCACTGGGGCCAACGTCCTGACTTTC
CDR3 protein: CSAFPGTGGTGANVLTF
D gene: TRBD1
V gene: TRBV20-1
clone size: NA
J gene: TRBJ2-6

CDR3 DNA: TGCGCCAGCAGCCAAGTTTCCCAGGGCTACGAGCAGTACTTC
CDR3 protein: CASSQVSQGYEQYF
D gene: NA
V gene: TRBV4-1
clone size: many
J gene: TRBJ2-7

CDR3 DNA: TGTGCCAGCAGTTTCTTCATCGGCAGGGGGGTCGACGAGCAGTACTTC
CDR3 protein: CASSFFIGRGVDEQYF
D gene: NA
V gene: TRBV6-2/TRBV6-3
clone size: NA
J gene: TRBJ2-7

CDR3 DNA: TGTGCCAGCAGCTTATTCCAGGGCCCCTACGAGCAGTACTTC
CDR3 protein: CASSLFQGPYEQYF
D gene: NA
V gene: TRBV7-2
clone size: many
J gene: TRBJ2-7

CDR3 DNA: TGTGCCAGCAGTTTATTGGGGGGAGGAAATGAAAAACTGTTTTTT
CDR3 protein: CASSLLGGGNEKLFF
D gene: NA
V gene: TRBV28
clone size: many
J gene: TRBJ1-4

CDR3 DNA: TGTGCCAGCGGCCAACTTTCTCTGGCAGGCAGCACAGATACGCAGTATTTT
CDR3 protein: CASGQLSLAGSTDTQYF
D gene: NA
V gene: TRBV3-1
clone size: NA
J gene: TRBJ2-3

CDR3 DNA: TGTGTTGGTCAGGATGAAAAACTGTTTTTT
CDR3 protein: CVGQDEKLFF
D gene: NA
V gene: TRBV29-1
clone size: many
J gene: TRBJ1-4

CDR3 DNA: TGTGCCAGCAGCCAAGCAGCAGGGGGACTCCCTTCACCTGGGGCCAACGTCCTGACTTTC
CDR3 protein: CASSQAAGGLPSPGANVLTF
D gene: NA
V gene: TRBV7-9
clone size: NA
J gene: TRBJ2-6

CDR3 DNA: TGCAGTGCTAGAGGTCTCGGGACTAGCGGGGGGGCGGTGGCAGATACGCAGTATTTT
CDR3 protein: CSARGLGTSGGAVADTQYF
D gene: TRBD2
V gene: TRBV20-1
clone size: few
J gene: TRBJ2-3

CDR3 DNA: TGTGCCAGCAGTTGGGAGCCGGGACAGGGGGACACCGGGGAGCTGTTTTTT
CDR3 protein: CASSWEPGQGDTGELFF
D gene: TRBD1
V gene: TRBV6-2/TRBV6-3
clone size: few
J gene: TRBJ2-2

CDR3 DNA: TGTGCCAGCAGTTACGGAGGCGGGGAGCTGTTTTTT
CDR3 protein: CASSYGGGELFF
D gene: NA
V gene: TRBV6-2/TRBV6-3
clone size: few
J gene: TRBJ2-2

CDR3 DNA: TGTGCCAGCACCAACGGCAGGAGCAATCAGCCCCAGCATTTT
CDR3 protein: CASTNGRSNQPQHF
D gene: NA
V gene: TRBV6-2/TRBV6-3
clone size: many
J gene: TRBJ1-5

CDR3 DNA: TGCGCCAGCAGTTGGTCCGGCGGCGGCTACGAGCAGTACTTC
CDR3 protein: CASSWSGGGYEQYF
D gene: NA
V gene: TRBV5-1
clone size: many
J gene: TRBJ2-7

CDR3 DNA: TGTGCCAGCTCAGACGGGACAGCTTACGAGCAGTACTTC
CDR3 protein: CASSDGTAYEQYF
D gene: TRBD1
V gene: TRBV18
clone size: few
J gene: TRBJ2-7

CDR3 DNA: TGCAGTGCTAGAGATGGGACAGCCTACGAGCAGTACTTC
CDR3 protein: CSARDGTAYEQYF
D gene: TRBD1
V gene: TRBV20-1
clone size: many
J gene: TRBJ2-7

CDR3 DNA: TGTGCCAGCAGCCACGGGGACTACGAGCAGTACTTC
CDR3 protein: CASSHGDYEQYF
D gene: NA
V gene: TRBV7-9
clone size: many
J gene: TRBJ2-7

CDR3 DNA: TGTGCCAGCAGCACTAAACGGGAGGACAGCATCTACAATGAGCAGTTCTTC
CDR3 protein: CASSTKREDSIYNEQFF
D gene: NA
V gene: TRBV7-6
clone size: many
J gene: TRBJ2-1

CDR3 DNA: TGTGCCAGCCGTCCTGGAGGAGACTCCTACGAGCAGTACTTC
CDR3 protein: CASRPGGDSYEQYF
D gene: NA
V gene: TRBV6-5
clone size: many
J gene: TRBJ2-7

CDR3 DNA: TGTGCCAGCGTTCAGAATCCGCCTGGGGCCAACGTCCTGACTTTC
CDR3 protein: CASVQNPPGANVLTF
D gene: NA
V gene: TRBV28
clone size: many
J gene: TRBJ2-6

CDR3 DNA: TGTGCCAGTAGTACAGAGACAGGCCCTTACACAGATACGCAGTATTTT
CDR3 protein: CASSTETGPYTDTQYF
D gene: NA
V gene: TRBV19
clone size: many
J gene: TRBJ2-3

CDR3 DNA: TGTGCCAGCAGGGCAGACTCTGGGGCCAACGTCCTGACTTTC
CDR3 protein: CASRADSGANVLTF
D gene: NA
V gene: TRBV25-1
clone size: many
J gene: TRBJ2-6

CDR3 DNA: TGTGCCAGCACGGACATCCCGGCCTACGAGCAGTACTTC
CDR3 protein: CASTDIPAYEQYF
D gene: NA
V gene: TRBV28
clone size: many
J gene: TRBJ2-7

CDR3 DNA: TGTGCCAGCAGCCAGGAAGCGGGAGGGAGGACAGATACGCGGTATTTT
CDR3 protein: CASSQEAGGRTDTRYF
D gene: TRBD2
V gene: TRBV14
clone size: NA
J gene: TRBJ2-3

CDR3 DNA: TGTGCCAGCAGTCAGACTAGCGGGAGGGCCTTCGAGCAGTACTTC
CDR3 protein: CASSQTSGRAFEQYF
D gene: TRBD2
V gene: TRBV28
clone size: many
J gene: TRBJ2-7

CDR3 DNA: TGTGCCAGCAGCTTAGGGGCAGGGGGCAGGTACGAGCAGTACTTC
CDR3 protein: CASSLGAGGRYEQYF
D gene: TRBD1
V gene: TRBV7-2
clone size: many
J gene: TRBJ2-7

CDR3 DNA: TGCAGTGCTAGAGACACAGTCTATAGCAATCAGCCCCAGCATTTT
CDR3 protein: CSARDTVYSNQPQHF
D gene: NA
V gene: TRBV20-1
clone size: many
J gene: TRBJ1-5